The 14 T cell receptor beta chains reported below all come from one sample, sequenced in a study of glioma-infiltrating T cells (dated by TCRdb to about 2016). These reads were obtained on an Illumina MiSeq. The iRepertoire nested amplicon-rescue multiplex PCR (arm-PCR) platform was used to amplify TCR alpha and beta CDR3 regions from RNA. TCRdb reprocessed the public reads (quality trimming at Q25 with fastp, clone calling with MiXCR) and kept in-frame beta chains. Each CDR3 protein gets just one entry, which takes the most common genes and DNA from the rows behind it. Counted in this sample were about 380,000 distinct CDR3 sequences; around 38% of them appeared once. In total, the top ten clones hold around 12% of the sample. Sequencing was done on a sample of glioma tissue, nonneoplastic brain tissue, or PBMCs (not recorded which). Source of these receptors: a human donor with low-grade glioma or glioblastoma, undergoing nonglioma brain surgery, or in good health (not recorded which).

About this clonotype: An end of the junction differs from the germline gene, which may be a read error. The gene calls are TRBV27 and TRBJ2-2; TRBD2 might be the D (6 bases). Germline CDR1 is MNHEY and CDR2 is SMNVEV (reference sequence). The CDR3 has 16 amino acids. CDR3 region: CASRLRGRENTGEPFF. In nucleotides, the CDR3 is TGTGCCAGCAGACTTAGGGGACGGGAGAACACCGGGGAGCCGTTTTTT.

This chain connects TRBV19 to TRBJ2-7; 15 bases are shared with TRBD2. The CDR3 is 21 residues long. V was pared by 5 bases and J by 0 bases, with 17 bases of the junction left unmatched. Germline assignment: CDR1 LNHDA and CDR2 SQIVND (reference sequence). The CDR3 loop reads CASSPRTSGRAGRINSYEQYF. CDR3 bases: TGTGCCAGTAGTCCTAGGACTAGCGGGAGGGCCGGTCGTATTAACTCCTACGAGCAGTACTTC.

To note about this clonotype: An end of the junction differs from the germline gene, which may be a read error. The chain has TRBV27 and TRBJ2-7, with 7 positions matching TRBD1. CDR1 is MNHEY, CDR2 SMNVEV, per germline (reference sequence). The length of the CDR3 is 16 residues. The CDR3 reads CASSTRAGTVSYELYF. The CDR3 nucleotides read TGCGCCAGCAGTACTCGGGCCGGGACAGTCTCCTACGAGCTGTACTTC.

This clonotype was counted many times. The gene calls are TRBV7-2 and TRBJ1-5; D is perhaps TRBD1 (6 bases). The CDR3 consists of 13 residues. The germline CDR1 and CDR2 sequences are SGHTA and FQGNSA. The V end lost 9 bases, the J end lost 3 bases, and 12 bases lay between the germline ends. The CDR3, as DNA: TGTGCCAGTTCCCGGGACAACAATCAGCCCCAGCATTTT. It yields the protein CASSRDNNQPQHF.

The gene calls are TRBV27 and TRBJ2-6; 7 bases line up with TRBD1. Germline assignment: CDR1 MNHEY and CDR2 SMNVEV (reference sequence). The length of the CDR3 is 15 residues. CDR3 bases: TGTGTTAGCAGTTTTGACAGGGCAGGCGCCAACGTCCTGACTTTC. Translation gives CVSSFDRAGANVLTF.

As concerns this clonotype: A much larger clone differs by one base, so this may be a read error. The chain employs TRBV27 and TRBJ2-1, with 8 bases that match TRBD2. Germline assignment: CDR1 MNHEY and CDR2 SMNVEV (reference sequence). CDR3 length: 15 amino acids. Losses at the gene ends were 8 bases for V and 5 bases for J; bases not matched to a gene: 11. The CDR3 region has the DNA TGTGCCAGCGTCCCCGGGGAAGCGGGAGACAATGAGCAGTTCTTC. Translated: CASVPGEAGDNEQFF.

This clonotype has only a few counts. CDR3 loop: CSARDPSALSHYEQYF. The CDR3 nucleotides are TGCAGTGCTAGAGACCCCTCAGCCCTAAGCCACTACGAGCAGTACTTC. The V gene is TRBV20-1, the J gene TRBJ2-7, with unresolved D. Trimming shortened V by 0 bases and J by 3 bases, and 18 bases separated the two germline ends. There are 16 residues in the CDR3. Germline loops: CDR1 DFQATT, CDR2 SNEGSKA (reference sequence).

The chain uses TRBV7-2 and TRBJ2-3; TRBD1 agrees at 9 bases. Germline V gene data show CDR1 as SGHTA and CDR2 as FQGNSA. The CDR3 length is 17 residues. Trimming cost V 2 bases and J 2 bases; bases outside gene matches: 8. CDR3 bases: TGTGCCAGCAGCTTAAGGACAGGGGAGATATACACAGATACGCAGTATTTT. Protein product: CASSLRTGEIYTDTQYF.

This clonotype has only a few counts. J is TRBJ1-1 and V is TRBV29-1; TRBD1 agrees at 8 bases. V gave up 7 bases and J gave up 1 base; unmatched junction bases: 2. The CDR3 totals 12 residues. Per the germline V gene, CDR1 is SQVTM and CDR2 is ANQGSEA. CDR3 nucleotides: TGCAGCGCGGGACAGGCGAACACTGAAGCTTTCTTT. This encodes CSAGQANTEAFF.

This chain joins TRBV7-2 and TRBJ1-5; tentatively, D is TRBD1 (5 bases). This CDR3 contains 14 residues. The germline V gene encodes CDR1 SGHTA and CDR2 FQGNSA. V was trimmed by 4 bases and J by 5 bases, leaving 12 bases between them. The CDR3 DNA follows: TGTGCCAGCAGCTACATTATAGGGGATCAGCCCCAGCATTTT. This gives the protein CASSYIIGDQPQHF.

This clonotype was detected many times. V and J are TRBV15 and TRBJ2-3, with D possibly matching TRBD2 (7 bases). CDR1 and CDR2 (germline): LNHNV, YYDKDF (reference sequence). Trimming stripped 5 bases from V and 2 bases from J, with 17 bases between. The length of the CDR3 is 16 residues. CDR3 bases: TGTGCCACCAGCGCCCAGCGGGACATCTTCACAGATACGCAGTATTTT. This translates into CATSAQRDIFTDTQYF.

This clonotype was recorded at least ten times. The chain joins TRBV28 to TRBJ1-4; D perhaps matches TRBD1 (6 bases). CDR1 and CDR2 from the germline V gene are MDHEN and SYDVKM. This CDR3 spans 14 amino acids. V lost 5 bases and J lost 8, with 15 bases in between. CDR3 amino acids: CASSTGWKREKLFF. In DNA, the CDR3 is TGTGCCAGCAGTACAGGGTGGAAGAGGGAAAAACTGTTTTTT. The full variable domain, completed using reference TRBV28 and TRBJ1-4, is DVKVTQSSRYLVKRTGEKVFLECVQDMDHENMFWYRQDPGLGLRLIYFSYDVKMKEKGDIPEGYSVSREKKERFSLILESASTNQTSMYLCASSTGWKREKLFFGSGTQLSVL.

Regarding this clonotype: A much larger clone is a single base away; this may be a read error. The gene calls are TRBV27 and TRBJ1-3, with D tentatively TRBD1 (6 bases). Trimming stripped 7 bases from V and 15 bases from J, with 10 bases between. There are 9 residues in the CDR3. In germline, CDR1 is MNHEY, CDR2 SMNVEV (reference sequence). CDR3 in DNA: TGTGCCAGCAAAAACAGGGAATATTTT. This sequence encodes CASKNREYF.

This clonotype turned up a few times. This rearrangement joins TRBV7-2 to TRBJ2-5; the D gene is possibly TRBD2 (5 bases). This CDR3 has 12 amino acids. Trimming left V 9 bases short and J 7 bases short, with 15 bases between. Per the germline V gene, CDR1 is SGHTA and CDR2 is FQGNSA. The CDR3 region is CASSVLGPTQYF. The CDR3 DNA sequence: TGTGCCAGTTCTGTACTAGGTCCGACCCAGTACTTC.